This TCR beta chain stems from a study of blood T cell repertoires in COVID-19. Study details: PBMCs, B-cell-depleted T cells, or T cells provided the cDNA or gDNA that made up the material.

Recruits, aged about 18 to 100 years, lived in 20 to 30 US areas. Cohort placement rested on clinical history that participants reported themselves. As processed by the authors: Reference gene primers were amplified, and this amplification served to estimate nucleated cell counts. TCRdb's copy holds only in-frame clones and misses some; the assay was immunoSEQ multiplex PCR. V, J and clone size are those of that table, while D and trimming were read from the DNA. The table includes approximately 400,000 clones, 88% detected once. This clone was observed once. Between the trimmed V and J ends, which lost 2 bases and 1 base, there was a span of 9 bases. CDR3 size: 15 residues. In germline, CDR1 is MNHEY, CDR2 SMNVEV (reference sequence).

This chain connects TRBV27 to TRBJ2-1, with D tentatively TRBD1 (6 bases). Sequenced: PBMCs or T cells enriched from blood (not recorded which). The origin of this receptor is a woman between 18 and 29 years old who had recovered from COVID-19. The CDR3 DNA sequence: TGTGCCAGCAGTTTAGGGGGCTTTTCCTACAATGAGCAGTTCTTC. Its translation: CASSLGGFSYNEQFF.